The 18 T cell receptor beta chains in this list originate from one sample, sequenced in a study of CD8 T cells in ankylosing spondylitis. One entry per CDR3 protein, called by TCRdb with MiXCR from the 5' RACE reads. The sample shows around 430,000 distinct CDR3 sequences, more than 15% of them seen only once. Which antigens these TCRs recognize remains unknown. Study conclusions and caveats: There was a TCR beta motif, made of several highly homologous variants, that appeared characteristic of ankylosing spondylitis blood.

The sequenced sample consisted of blood, either unsorted or a sorted T cell fraction (not recorded which). These receptor sequences come from a male donor with ankylosing spondylitis.

This clonotype came up a few times. The chain recombines TRBV7-2 with TRBJ2-1; 7 bases agree with TRBD2. The CDR3 contains 17 residues. CDR1 is SGHTA, CDR2 FQGNSA, per germline. With V trimmed by 0 bases and J by 0 bases, 5 bases remained unmatched. The CDR3 nucleotides read TGTGCCAGCAGCTTAGCACTGAGACTAGCCTCCTACAATGAGCAGTTCTTC. Amino acid sequence: CASSLALRLASYNEQFF.

CDR3 nucleotide sequence: TGTGCCAGCAGTTTCCAGCGGGAGGCCGGGAGAAATGAGCAGTTCTTC. Translated, it gives CASSFQREAGRNEQFF. V and J are TRBV6-5 and TRBJ2-1, with 9 positions matching TRBD2. CDR1 is MNHEY and CDR2 is SVGAGI in the germline V gene. V shed 4 bases and J 7 bases; nucleotides not matched to a gene: 11. This CDR3 has 16 amino acids.

This clonotype came up once. The rearrangement links TRBV4-1 to TRBJ2-5, with a weak D call TRBD1 (5 bases). With 1 base removed from V and 1 base from J, the gap between germline ends came to 10 bases. Germline loops: CDR1 MGHRA, CDR2 YSYEKL. This CDR3 has 15 residues. The CDR3 region has the DNA TGCGCCAGCAGCCAAGTGTCGACAGCCCAAGAGACCCAGTACTTC. Protein sequence: CASSQVSTAQETQYF.

The chain links TRBV14 to TRBJ1-1, with 7 bases that match TRBD1. The CDR3 runs 15 residues. Per germline, CDR1 SGHDN and CDR2 FVKESK. V was clipped by 2 bases and J by 2 bases; unmatched bases: 5. DNA for the CDR3: TGTGCCAGCAGCCAAACGACAGGGATAAACACTGAAGCTTTCTTT. Residues: CASSQTTGINTEAFF.

This clonotype has just a few counts. The chain has TRBV12-3 or TRBV12-4 and TRBJ2-1; weak D call: TRBD2 (6 bases). V was clipped by 5 bases and J by 5 bases, with 16 bases between them. This CDR3 region has 15 residues. CDR3 in DNA: TGTGCCAGCAGTCCGGACTATCCTAAGCACAATGAGCAGTTCTTC. Amino acid sequence: CASSPDYPKHNEQFF.

V and J are TRBV6-1 and TRBJ2-2, with unresolved D. The CDR3 length is 16 residues. Trimming took off 4 bases at V and 6 bases at J, with 18 bases between the two ends. CDR1 and CDR2 (germline): MNHNS, SASEGT. The CDR3 loop is CASSGVTVTRAGELFF. The CDR3 bases are TGTGCCAGCAGTGGCGTTACAGTCACCCGGGCCGGGGAGCTGTTTTTT.

The sample holds a few counts of this clonotype. This chain links TRBV20-1 with TRBJ2-7; D is unresolved. The CDR3 covers 13 residues. CDR1 is DFQATT and CDR2 is SNEGSKA in the germline V gene (reference sequence). With 3 bases removed from V and 6 bases from J, the gap between germline ends came to 15 bases. CDR3 loop: CSASMVAWSEQYF. The CDR3 DNA reads TGCAGTGCTAGTATGGTAGCCTGGAGCGAGCAGTACTTC.

This clonotype was seen a handful of times. The chain carries TRBV20-1 and TRBJ2-7; the D gene is possibly TRBD2 (6 bases). CDR1 and CDR2 (germline): DFQATT, SNEGSKA (reference sequence). Trimming took off 0 bases at V and 2 bases at J, with 14 bases between the two ends. There are 15 residues in the CDR3. CDR3 DNA sequence: TGCAGTGCTAGAGATGGAGGACGGGGGACCTACGAGCAGTACTTC. Its translation is CSARDGGRGTYEQYF.

The chain uses TRBV20-1 and TRBJ2-3, with 9 positions matching TRBD1. The V segment lost 5 bases and the J segment 2 bases; nucleotides outside the gene matches: 5. Germline CDR1 DFQATT, CDR2 SNEGSKA (reference sequence). The CDR3 length is 14 residues. The DNA for the CDR3 is TGCAGTGCTTCGGACAGGGGTGACACAGATACGCAGTATTTT. Protein: CSASDRGDTDTQYF.

The CDR3 reads CASSLGETRSDTQYF. In DNA, the CDR3 is TGTGCCAGCAGCTTAGGGGAGACTAGATCAGATACGCAGTATTTT. The rearrangement links TRBV7-2 to TRBJ2-3; a possible D gene is TRBD2 (6 bases). Germline values: CDR1 SGHTA, CDR2 FQGNSA. V was cut by 1 base and J by 4 bases, with 12 bases left in between. The CDR3 length is 15 residues.

A few counts support this clonotype. The chain recombines TRBV29-1 with TRBJ1-1; D ambiguous. Germline V gene sequence: CDR1 SQVTM, CDR2 ANQGSEA. This CDR3 region has 14 residues. The germline V and J ends were trimmed by 1 base and 1 base, with 10 bases remaining between them. CDR3: CSVEVQPGNTEAFF. CDR3 nucleotides: TGCAGCGTTGAAGTACAGCCAGGGAACACTGAAGCTTTCTTT.

This chain joins TRBV5-1 and TRBJ1-1, with 7 bases matching TRBD1. The V gene end was trimmed by 10 bases and the J gene end by 4 bases; junction bases not matched to a gene: 10. Germline CDR1 is SGHRS and CDR2 is YFSETQ. The length of the CDR3 is 13 residues. In DNA form, the CDR3 reads TGCGCCTCGGGCCCAGGGGGGGGCACTGAAGCTTTCTTT. Residues: CASGPGGGTEAFF.

This clonotype was recorded a few times. This chain links TRBV5-1 with TRBJ2-7, with D perhaps TRBD2 (7 bases). This CDR3 spans 18 amino acids. Germline V gene sequence: CDR1 SGHRS, CDR2 YFSETQ. Trimming removed 0 bases from V and 2 bases from J, with 21 bases in between. In nucleotides, the CDR3 is TGCGCCAGCAGCTTGGGGGGGAACTGGCGGGGGCTCGCCTACGAGCAGTACTTC. Translating gives CASSLGGNWRGLAYEQYF. Drawing the rest from reference TRBV5-1 and TRBJ2-7, the complete variable domain is KAGVTQTPRYLIKTRGQQVTLSCSPISGHRSVSWYQQTPGQGLQFLFEYFSETQRNKGNFPGRFSGRQFSNSRSEMNVSTLELGDSALYLCASSLGGNWRGLAYEQYFGPGTRLTVT.

The V call is TRBV27, the J call TRBJ1-2; D is undetermined. V shed 4 bases and J shed 4 bases, with 13 bases lying between them. The CDR3 spans 14 residues. Germline V gene lookup returns CDR1 MNHEY and CDR2 SMNVEV (reference sequence). CDR3 nucleotides: TGTGCCAGCAGTTCATCCGCCAGCTTCTATGGCTACACCTTC. Translated, it gives CASSSSASFYGYTF.

The V call is TRBV18, the J call TRBJ2-7; 7 bases are shared with TRBD2. This CDR3 is built from 14 residues. CDR1 and CDR2 (germline): KGHSH, LQKENI. Trimming removed 4 bases from V and 2 bases from J; junction bases left unmatched: 5. CDR3 amino acids: CASSRPTSPYEQYF. The CDR3, as DNA: TGTGCCAGCTCACGCCCGACTAGCCCCTACGAGCAGTACTTC.

This chain connects TRBV12-3 or TRBV12-4 to TRBJ1-2; D is perhaps TRBD1 (5 bases). The CDR3 totals 19 residues. The V and J ends lost 11 bases and 2 bases respectively, with 33 bases between them. The CDR3 loop reads CARCAYVARTGGGNYGYTF. The CDR3 nucleotides read TGTGCCCGCTGTGCTTACGTAGCGCGGACCGGGGGGGGAAACTATGGCTACACCTTC.

The genes are TRBV13 and TRBJ2-7, with D perhaps matching TRBD2 (7 bases). V lost 8 bases and J 5 bases, leaving 19 bases between the germline ends. CDR1 PRHDT and CDR2 FYEKMQ come from the germline V gene (reference sequence). The CDR3 is 14 residues long. The CDR3, as DNA: TGTGCCAGCGGGGGGGCGCATCCCGGAGACGAGCAGTACTTC. It is translated as CASGGAHPGDEQYF. Full variable domain (missing parts from reference TRBV13 and TRBJ2-7): AAGVIQSPRHLIKEKRETATLKCYPIPRHDTVYWYQQGPGQDPQFLISFYEKMQSDKGSIPDRFSAQQFSDYHSELNMSSLELGDSALYFCASGGAHPGDEQYFGPGTRLTVT.

This clonotype was counted ten times or more. The chain combines TRBV4-1 with TRBJ2-1, with D possibly matching TRBD1 (6 bases). Germline loops: CDR1 MGHRA, CDR2 YSYEKL. CDR3 size: 13 residues. V was cut by 6 bases and J by 3 bases, with 9 bases left in between. The CDR3 loop is CASRGDIYNEQFF. The CDR3 nucleotides are TGCGCCAGCAGGGGGGACATCTACAATGAGCAGTTCTTC.